What follows are 10 T cell receptor beta chains derived from one specimen sequenced in a study of blood T cells in healthy people across ages. For the second PCR, which ran for roughly 6 to 12 cycles, a sample-barcoded 5' primer and a J-beta primer mix were used. TCRdb used MiXCR to reprocess the 5' RACE reads, holding one entry per CDR3 protein. The sample holds approximately 830,000 distinct CDR3 sequences, roughly 60% seen once. Sequencing was performed on blood. The origin of the receptors is a man between 25 and 39 years old in good health.

The V and J genes are TRBV7-8 and TRBJ2-1; 8 bases line up with TRBD1. The J call may be wrong; the DNA end is better matched by TRBJ2-7. Germline V lookup: CDR1 SGHVS, CDR2 FQNEAQ. The CDR3 covers 15 residues. Here the CDR3 reads CASNPRGRSYNEQYF. CDR3 nucleotide sequence: TGTGCCAGCAACCCCAGGGGGCGCTCCTACAATGAGCAGTACTTC.

CDR3 in amino acids: CASSFQGAYNSPLHF. Written as DNA, the CDR3 is TGCGCCAGCAGCTTTCAGGGCGCCTATAATTCACCCCTCCACTTT. The genes are TRBV5-1 and TRBJ1-6, with D perhaps matching TRBD1 (5 bases). Germline-derived CDR1 and CDR2 are SGHRS and YFSETQ. The CDR3 extends over 15 amino acids. Trimming removed 2 bases from V and 2 bases from J, with 8 bases in between.

This clonotype was seen only a few times. This chain joins TRBV7-2 and TRBJ2-7, with D perhaps matching TRBD2 (5 bases). CDR3 length: 14 amino acids. CDR1 is SGHTA, CDR2 FQGNSA, per germline. The V gene lost 5 bases and the J gene lost 2 bases, with 13 bases spanning the gap. The CDR3 loop is CASSRTELAYEQYF. CDR3 in DNA: TGTGCCAGCAGCCGGACGGAACTAGCCTACGAGCAGTACTTC.

CDR3 DNA: TGTGCCAGCAGCAACCGCGAGCAGTACTTC. Translation: CASSNREQYF. The V and J genes are TRBV6-2 or TRBV6-3 and TRBJ2-7; the D is unclear. Trimming left V 6 bases short and J 6 bases short, with 6 bases between. The CDR3 extends over 10 amino acids. The germline V gene has CDR1 MNHEY and CDR2 SVGEGT.

The V call is TRBV9, the J call TRBJ2-5, with 11 bases lining up with TRBD2. Germline CDR1 reads SGDLS; CDR2 reads YYNGEE. The CDR3 is made up of 16 amino acids. J gave up 5 bases and V 4 bases, and 10 bases lay outside the gene matches. The CDR3 here is CASSSTSGGRRETQYF. CDR3 bases: TGTGCCAGCAGCTCAACTAGCGGGGGCCGCCGGGAGACCCAGTACTTC.

The V and J genes are TRBV2 and TRBJ2-3; D uncertain. V was pared by 2 bases and J by 2 bases, with 8 bases between. The CDR3 has 14 amino acids. Germline CDR1 and CDR2: SNHLY and FYNNEI. CDR3 loop: CASSEPGNTDTQYF. In DNA, the CDR3 is TGTGCCAGCAGTGAACCAGGTAACACAGATACGCAGTATTTT.

The chain employs TRBV2 and TRBJ1-4, with D tentatively TRBD1 (5 bases). The germline V gene has CDR1 SNHLY and CDR2 FYNNEI. The CDR3 sequence is 12 residues long. With 7 bases removed from V and 8 bases from J, the gap between germline ends came to 11 bases. The CDR3 DNA reads as TGTGCCAGCACCGGGAAGGGGGAAAAACTGTTTTTT. Protein: CASTGKGEKLFF.

This clonotype was found many times. The rearrangement joins TRBV3-1 to TRBJ1-4; D is ambiguous. The V end was cut by 5 bases, the J end by 4 bases, with 8 bases between. The CDR3 length is 13 residues. Germline CDR1 and CDR2: LGHDT and YNNKEL (reference sequence). The CDR3 loop is CASSLILNEKLFF. The CDR3 DNA sequence: TGTGCCAGCAGCTTGATCCTTAATGAAAAACTGTTTTTT.

This chain joins TRBV7-2 and TRBJ2-7, with unresolved D. The germline V and J ends were trimmed by 3 bases and 6 bases, with 9 bases remaining between them. From germline, CDR1 is SGHTA and CDR2 FQGNSA. CDR3 length equals 12 residues. This chain's CDR3 is CASSFYQGEQYF. The DNA of the CDR3 is TGTGCCAGCAGCTTCTACCAAGGCGAGCAGTACTTC.

This clonotype was counted only a few times. The V call is TRBV20-1, the J call TRBJ2-5; TRBD1 might be the D (6 bases). This CDR3 comprises 13 residues. CDR1 and CDR2 (germline): DFQATT, SNEGSKA (reference sequence). V lost 5 bases and J lost 2, with 12 bases in between. This CDR3 reads CSAPRQAQETQYF. CDR3 nucleotide sequence: TGCAGTGCTCCTCGACAGGCTCAAGAGACCCAGTACTTC.